This TCR beta chain was identified during a study of blood T cell repertoires in COVID-19. Study background: The cDNA or gDNA used as material had been derived from T cells, B-cell-depleted T cells, or PBMCs.

The CDR3 totals 15 residues. Germline CDR1 reads LNHDA; CDR2 reads SQIVND (reference sequence). V lost 1 base, J lost 4 bases, and 11 bases lay in between. TCRdb's copy holds only in-frame clones and misses some; the assay was immunoSEQ multiplex PCR. The data contain roughly 160,000 clones, roughly 90% of them singletons. Sequencing was performed on peripheral blood. This chain uses TRBV19 with TRBJ2-1; D unresolved. The TCR was taken from a man aged 50 to 59 with acute or convalescent COVID-19. The CDR3 DNA sequence: TGTGCCAGTAGTATAGGATCTGAGTCTTACAATGAGCAGTTCTTC. Translation gives CASSIGSESYNEQFF.